A single sample gave rise to the 32 T cell receptor beta chains below, sequenced in a study of T cells in Graves' hyperthyroidism and ophthalmopathy. The source material, RNA transcripts, was used to amplify TCR beta CDR3 regions. The HTBI primer set drove a first-round RT-PCR of the TCR CDR3. MiXCR was run by TCRdb on the multiplex PCR reads, yielding one entry per CDR3 protein. The sample has 250,000 to 400,000 distinct CDR3 sequences, roughly 13% seen once. Sequences were obtained from blood. These receptors were taken from a woman aged 40 to 50 with Graves' ophthalmopathy.

The sample holds many counts of this clonotype. The chain employs TRBV7-9 and TRBJ1-1, with TRBD1 as a possible D gene (6 bases). V was cut by 5 bases and J by 6 bases, with 19 bases left in between. CDR1 is SEHNR and CDR2 is FQNEAQ in the germline V gene (reference sequence). This CDR3 contains 15 residues. The CDR3 spells CASSEEQSRGAEAFF. The CDR3 coding sequence is TGTGCCAGCAGCGAGGAACAGAGCAGGGGCGCTGAAGCTTTCTTT.

This clonotype was seen ten or more times. The chain recombines TRBV12-3 or TRBV12-4 with TRBJ2-1; no clear D. CDR3 length: 14 amino acids. V was clipped by 5 bases and J by 4 bases, with 12 bases between them. CDR3 bases: TGTGCCAGCAGTCCCCCGGACCGATACAATGAGCAGTTCTTC. Protein sequence: CASSPPDRYNEQFF.

The table lists this clonotype with many counts. The chain links TRBV10-3 to TRBJ2-1, with a possible D match to TRBD2 (5 bases). The CDR3 is 12 residues long. Trimming took off 6 bases at V and 8 bases at J, with 11 bases between the two ends. Germline CDR1 ENHRY, CDR2 SYGVKD. CDR3 residues: CAIREVGDEQFF. CDR3 sequence (DNA): TGTGCCATCAGGGAGGTGGGCGATGAGCAGTTCTTC.

The chain has TRBV7-9 and TRBJ2-1; 7 positions match TRBD2. This CDR3 spans 15 amino acids. V shed 5 bases and J 3 bases; nucleotides not matched to a gene: 7. The V gene's germline CDR1 is SEHNR and CDR2 FQNEAQ (reference sequence). CDR3 coding DNA: TGTGCCAGCAGCACAGACGGGGGGTTCTACAATGAGCAGTTCTTC. Translating it yields CASSTDGGFYNEQFF.

This clonotype was observed a handful of times. The CDR3 coding sequence is TGCAGTGCTAATAAAGCGGTCCCAAACAATGAGCAGTTCTTC. Amino acids: CSANKAVPNNEQFF. The chain joins TRBV20-1 to TRBJ2-1; a possible D gene is TRBD2 (5 bases). CDR3 length: 14 amino acids. V shed 4 bases and J shed 5 bases, with 15 bases lying between them. Germline CDR1 reads DFQATT; CDR2 reads SNEGSKA (reference sequence).

The chain combines TRBV15 with TRBJ2-1; 9 bases are a match to TRBD2. The CDR3 has 20 amino acids. Germline trimming cut 4 bases from V and 0 bases from J; bases unmatched to any gene: 16. Germline CDR1 LNHNV, CDR2 YYDKDF (reference sequence). The CDR3 protein is CATSTLRGITSGRSYNEQFF. For the CDR3, the DNA is TGTGCCACCAGCACCCTAAGGGGAATAACTAGCGGGCGCTCCTACAATGAGCAGTTCTTC. The full variable domain, completed using reference TRBV15 and TRBJ2-1, is DAMVIQNPRYQVTQFGKPVTLSCSQTLNHNVMYWYQQKSSQAPKLLFHYYDKDFNNEADTPDNFQSRRPNTSFCFLDIRSPGLGDTAMYLCATSTLRGITSGRSYNEQFFGPGTRLTVL.

This clonotype was seen a handful of times. The V and J genes are TRBV15 and TRBJ1-5; D not certain. The germline V gene encodes CDR1 LNHNV and CDR2 YYDKDF (reference sequence). The CDR3 covers 15 residues. The V end was cut by 0 bases, the J end by 6 bases, with 12 bases between. The CDR3 DNA sequence: TGTGCCACCAGCAGAGATCGGGAGGTCACTCAGCCCCAGCATTTT. Translated, it gives CATSRDREVTQPQHF.

The table lists this clonotype with many counts. This sequence joins TRBV2 and TRBJ1-2; TRBD1 aligns across 9 bases. With 5 bases clipped from V and 4 bases from J, the junction kept 8 bases outside the gene matches. The germline CDR1 and CDR2 sequences are SNHLY and FYNNEI. The CDR3 length is 15 residues. Here the CDR3 reads CASSNTGGTSYGYTF. The CDR3 bases are TGTGCCAGCAGTAACACAGGGGGCACGAGCTATGGCTACACCTTC.

CDR3 sequence: CATSRPPGAGANVLTF. The CDR3 bases are TGTGCCACCAGCAGACCGCCAGGGGCTGGGGCCAACGTCCTGACTTTC. The V and J genes are TRBV15 and TRBJ2-6, with D maybe TRBD1 (6 bases). Germline V lookup: CDR1 LNHNV, CDR2 YYDKDF (reference sequence). The CDR3 length is 16 residues. Trimming pared 2 bases from V and 2 bases from J, leaving 10 bases between. Full variable domain (remainder filled in from reference TRBV15 and TRBJ2-6): DAMVIQNPRYQVTQFGKPVTLSCSQTLNHNVMYWYQQKSSQAPKLLFHYYDKDFNNEADTPDNFQSRRPNTSFCFLDIRSPGLGDTAMYLCATSRPPGAGANVLTFGAGSRLTVL.

This clonotype occurred many times. This chain links TRBV18 with TRBJ2-3; no clear D gene. Germline loops: CDR1 KGHSH, CDR2 LQKENI. This CDR3 is 15 amino acids long. Trimming cost V 3 bases and J 6 bases, with 16 bases left between them. CDR3 residues: CASSPQATSPDTQYF. CDR3 nucleotides: TGTGCCAGCTCACCTCAAGCGACCTCCCCGGATACGCAGTATTTT.

This clonotype was counted many times. This rearrangement joins TRBV28 to TRBJ1-1; the match to TRBD1 covers 12 bases. The length of the CDR3 is 19 residues. Germline trimming cut 6 bases from V and 10 bases from J; bases unmatched to any gene: 24. Germline V gene lookup returns CDR1 MDHEN and CDR2 SYDVKM. The CDR3 is CASRIGGQGAPRGSRGAFF. The CDR3 nucleotides read TGTGCCAGCAGGATCGGGGGACAGGGGGCGCCCCGGGGGTCGAGGGGAGCTTTCTTT. The full variable domain, rest sourced from reference TRBV28 and TRBJ1-1, is DVKVTQSSRYLVKRTGEKVFLECVQDMDHENMFWYRQDPGLGLRLIYFSYDVKMKEKGDIPEGYSVSREKKERFSLILESASTNQTSMYLCASRIGGQGAPRGSRGAFFGQGTRLTVV.

This clonotype showed up many times. The gene calls are TRBV20-1 and TRBJ2-5, with TRBD2 matching 8 bases. The length of the CDR3 is 13 residues. Trimming took 6 bases from V and 5 from J; bases not matched to a gene: 8. The germline gives CDR1 DFQATT, CDR2 SNEGSKA (reference sequence). CDR3 amino acids: CSAFSGVHETQYF. The DNA of the CDR3 is TGCAGTGCCTTTAGCGGGGTCCATGAGACCCAGTACTTC.

The rearrangement joins TRBV6-6 to TRBJ2-5, with D hard to call. Trimming cost V 0 bases and J 0 bases, with 2 bases left between them. CDR3 length: 13 amino acids. CDR1 and CDR2 from the germline V gene are MNHNY and SVGAGI (reference sequence). CDR3 protein: CASSYSDQETQYF. DNA for the CDR3: TGTGCCAGCAGTTACTCGGACCAAGAGACCCAGTACTTC.

This clonotype was observed at least ten times. V usage is TRBV7-2 and J usage is TRBJ2-7, with 9 bases fitting TRBD2. CDR3 size: 15 residues. V shed 5 bases and J 3 bases; nucleotides not matched to a gene: 8. Per the germline V gene, CDR1 is SGHTA and CDR2 is FQGNSA. CDR3 loop: CASSPRGGRFYEQYF. The CDR3 DNA sequence: TGTGCCAGCAGCCCGCGGGGGGGGAGGTTCTACGAGCAGTACTTC.

This clonotype was detected many times. The chain employs TRBV24-1 and TRBJ2-1; TRBD1 might be the D (5 bases). Germline values: CDR1 KGHDR, CDR2 SFDVKD. This CDR3 contains 15 residues. Trimming removed 7 bases from V and 4 bases from J, with 16 bases in between. CDR3 amino acids: CATREGEGPYNEQFF. CDR3 coding DNA: TGTGCCACCAGAGAAGGGGAAGGGCCGTACAATGAGCAGTTCTTC.

This clonotype was counted many times. The CDR3 here is CASSQEASYEQYF. CDR3 in DNA: TGTGCCAGCAGTCAGGAGGCCTCCTACGAGCAGTACTTC. J is TRBJ2-7 and V is TRBV13, with D possibly being TRBD2 (5 bases). The CDR3 sequence is 13 residues long. Per germline, CDR1 PRHDT and CDR2 FYEKMQ (reference sequence). V was clipped by 6 bases and J by 0 bases, with 9 bases between them.

The rearrangement uses TRBV20-1 and TRBJ2-2; TRBD1 aligns across 9 bases. The germline CDR1 and CDR2 sequences are DFQATT and SNEGSKA (reference sequence). J lost 4 bases, V lost 3 bases, and 6 bases had no gene match. CDR3 length: 15 residues. The CDR3 sequence: CSARGSQGATGELFF. The CDR3 DNA reads as TGCAGTGCTAGGGGATCACAGGGGGCCACCGGGGAGCTGTTTTTT.

This clonotype has only a few counts. J is TRBJ1-5 and V is TRBV6-4, with D possibly TRBD1 on 5 matching bases. The CDR3 consists of 12 residues. Germline CDR1 reads MRHNA; CDR2 reads SNTAGT. V dropped 10 bases and J dropped 4 bases, with 11 bases sitting between them. The CDR3 DNA reads as TGTGCCAACAGACAGACTAATCAGCCCCAGCATTTT. Translation: CANRQTNQPQHF.

This clonotype appeared many times. V and J are TRBV6-5 and TRBJ2-4; D uncertain. Trimming shortened V by 0 bases and J by 5 bases, and 5 bases separated the two germline ends. The CDR3 length is 13 residues. CDR1 is MNHEY and CDR2 is SVGAGI in the germline V gene. In nucleotides, the CDR3 is TGTGCCAGCAGTTACTCCGGCGAAAACATTCAGTACTTC. Its protein is CASSYSGENIQYF.

This clonotype came up many times. The rearrangement uses TRBV12-3 or TRBV12-4 and TRBJ1-5; D is unclear. V lost 3 bases to trimming and J lost 2 bases, with 5 bases between them. The CDR3 sequence is 13 residues long. The CDR3 loop is CASSFRGNQPQHF. The CDR3 bases are TGTGCCAGCAGTTTTAGGGGCAATCAGCCCCAGCATTTT.

With respect to this clonotype: Mismatch with germline at one junction end may stem from a read error. This rearrangement joins TRBV7-8 to TRBJ2-1; D may be TRBD2 (6 bases). CDR3 length: 15 residues. The germline V gene has CDR1 SGHVS and CDR2 FQNEAQ. DNA for the CDR3: TGCGCCAGCAGCCATGCGGGATTTACAATGAGCGGGCAGTTCTTC. Its translation: CASSHAGFTMSGQFF.

The rearrangement links TRBV30 to TRBJ1-6; no reliable D call. Deletions cut 2 bases from V and 4 bases from J, with 12 bases between. CDR1 is GTSNPN, CDR2 SVGIG, per germline (reference sequence). This CDR3 is 15 amino acids long. CDR3 sequence: CAWSFGSRYNSPLHF. CDR3 sequence (DNA): TGTGCCTGGAGTTTTGGCAGTAGATATAATTCACCCCTCCACTTT.

To note about this clonotype: A read error is possible here, since a much larger clone lies one base away. The gene calls are TRBV20-1 and TRBJ2-7; a possible D gene is TRBD2 (6 bases). The germline CDR1 and CDR2 sequences are DFQATT and SNEGSKA (reference sequence). This CDR3 is built from 13 residues. V was clipped by 8 bases and J by 6 bases, with 20 bases between them. DNA for the CDR3: TGCAGTACGAGGGACTCCCGCGTGGGCGAGCAGTACTTC. Protein product: CSTRDSRVGEQYF.

This clonotype was detected many times. The gene calls are TRBV27 and TRBJ2-5; TRBD2 is a possible D gene (5 bases). The V and J ends lost 0 bases and 0 bases respectively, with 11 bases between them. CDR3 size: 16 residues. Germline V CDR1 and CDR2: MNHEY, SMNVEV (reference sequence). The CDR3 is CASSLSSGEHQETQYF. The CDR3 DNA is TGTGCCAGCAGTTTATCGAGCGGTGAACACCAAGAGACCCAGTACTTC.

The chain is built from TRBV5-1 and TRBJ2-5; 7 positions agree with TRBD2. The CDR3 totals 18 residues. Germline CDR1 is SGHRS and CDR2 is YFSETQ. The junction had 14 bases not matched to a gene; V was cut back by 0 bases and J by 3 bases. CDR3 nucleotide sequence: TGCGCCAGCAGCTTGGGGCTCCGGGACTACCTTCGGGAAGAGACCCAGTACTTC. Protein product: CASSLGLRDYLREETQYF.

This clonotype was seen repeatedly, ten times or more. The chain carries TRBV6-1 and TRBJ1-1, with 7 bases that match TRBD1. The germline CDR1 and CDR2 sequences are MNHNS and SASEGT. V shed 0 bases and J 7 bases; nucleotides not matched to a gene: 14. This CDR3 has 17 residues. DNA of the CDR3: TGTGCCAGCAGTGAAGCGGGACAGACGCCCTTGGGACGTGAAGCTTTCTTT. It specifies CASSEAGQTPLGREAFF.

This clonotype has a count of ten or more. The genes are TRBV20-1 and TRBJ1-6; 7 bases align to TRBD1. Germline CDR1 is DFQATT and CDR2 is SNEGSKA (reference sequence). The CDR3 extends over 13 amino acids. J lost 10 bases, V lost 5 bases, and 8 bases had no gene match. CDR3 nucleotides: TGCAGTGCTCAGACAGGGACGCACTCACCCCTCCACTTT. Residues: CSAQTGTHSPLHF.

The V and J genes are TRBV19 and TRBJ1-5; D not resolved. Trimming took off 3 bases at V and 6 bases at J, with 12 bases between the two ends. The CDR3 extends over 14 amino acids. The V gene's germline CDR1 is LNHDA and CDR2 SQIVND (reference sequence). This CDR3 is CASSMPPDIQPQHF. CDR3 coding DNA: TGTGCCAGTAGTATGCCTCCAGATATTCAGCCCCAGCATTTT.

This clonotype was observed a handful of times. This chain connects TRBV14 to TRBJ1-1; TRBD1 agrees at 8 bases. Trimming at V came to 4 bases and at J to 6 bases, leaving 10 bases not matched to a gene. The germline V gene has CDR1 SGHDN and CDR2 FVKESK. CDR3 length: 15 residues. The CDR3 loop reads CASSPIGQGNAEAFF. In DNA, the CDR3 is TGTGCCAGCAGCCCAATTGGACAGGGCAACGCTGAAGCTTTCTTT.

In this sample, this clonotype turned up many times. The V gene is TRBV29-1, the J gene TRBJ1-1; no reliable D call. The V end lost 5 bases, the J end lost 5 bases, and 15 bases lay between the germline ends. The CDR3 runs 13 residues. From germline, CDR1 is SQVTM and CDR2 ANQGSEA. The CDR3 sequence: CSVYPGSGTEAFF. CDR3 nucleotide sequence: TGCAGCGTTTACCCAGGTTCGGGGACTGAAGCTTTCTTT.

The chain couples TRBV7-3 to TRBJ2-7, with 7 nucleotides matching TRBD1. V lost 6 bases and J lost 1; bases outside the gene matches: 6. The CDR3 runs to 14 residues. Germline V gene sequence: CDR1 SGHTA, CDR2 FQGTGA. The chain's CDR3 is CASRQTGSSYEQYF. The CDR3 bases are TGTGCCAGCAGGCAGACAGGGTCTTCCTACGAGCAGTACTTC.

The chain links TRBV12-3 or TRBV12-4 to TRBJ2-3; D gene unclear. This CDR3 is built from 16 residues. V was clipped by 4 bases and J by 2 bases, with 16 bases between them. The CDR3, as DNA: TGTGCCAGCAGTTGGACCCTAATAGGTGTCACAGATACGCAGTATTTT. As protein: CASSWTLIGVTDTQYF.